This note documents a single T cell receptor (beta chain) sequence. No antigen is known for it. The sample comes from a study of T-cell memory formation after mild COVID-19. TCRdb reprocessed the 5' RACE reads with MiXCR, giving one entry per CDR3 protein. The data hold roughly 550,000 distinct CDR3 sequences, with around 21% observed a single time. Study-level results: Contracting clones, day 15 to 85, had balanced CD4/CD8, and later expanders favored CD4+.

Germline CDR1 reads KGHDR; CDR2 reads SFDVKD. The J segment lost 11 bases and the V segment lost 3 bases, leaving 13 bases of the junction unmatched. CDR3 length: 16 amino acids. This TCR was sampled from an adult woman who had mild COVID-19 (a few samples of this study predate the infection). Cell type and time point are not known. V usage is TRBV24-1 and J usage is TRBJ1-5, with 9 bases matching TRBD1. The sample comprised PBMCs or a T cell subset sorted from them (not recorded which). Here the CDR3 DNA reads TGTGCCACCAGTGATCCCCCGGGACAGGGCAAAGGGGCCCAGCATTTT. This translates into CATSDPPGQGKGAQHF.